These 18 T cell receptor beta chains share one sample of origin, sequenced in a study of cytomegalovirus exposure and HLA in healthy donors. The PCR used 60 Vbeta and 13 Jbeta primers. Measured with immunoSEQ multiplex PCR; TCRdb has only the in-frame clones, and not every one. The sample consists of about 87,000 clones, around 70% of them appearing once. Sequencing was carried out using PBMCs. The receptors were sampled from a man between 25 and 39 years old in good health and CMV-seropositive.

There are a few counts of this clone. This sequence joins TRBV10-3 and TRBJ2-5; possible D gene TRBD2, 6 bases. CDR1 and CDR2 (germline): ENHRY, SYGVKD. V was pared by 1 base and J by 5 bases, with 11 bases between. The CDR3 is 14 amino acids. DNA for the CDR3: TGTGCCATCAGTGAGTTCGGGACTGAGGAGACCCAGTACTTC. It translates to CAISEFGTEETQYF.

The CDR3 nucleotides are TGCAGCGTTGAAAATCCCTCGGGACAGGTCCTCTACAATGAGCAGTTCTTC. It is translated as CSVENPSGQVLYNEQFF. V usage is TRBV29-1 and J usage is TRBJ2-1, with 8 bases matching TRBD1. The germline V gene encodes CDR1 SQVTM and CDR2 ANQGSEA. The length of the CDR3 is 17 residues. J was trimmed by 3 bases and V by 2 bases; bases with no gene match: 12.

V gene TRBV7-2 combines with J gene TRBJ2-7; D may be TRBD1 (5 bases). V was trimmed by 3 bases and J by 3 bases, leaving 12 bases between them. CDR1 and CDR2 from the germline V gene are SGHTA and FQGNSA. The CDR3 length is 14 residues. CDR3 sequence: CASSFDSSYYEQYF. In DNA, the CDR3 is TGTGCCAGCAGCTTTGACAGCTCTTACTACGAGCAGTACTTC. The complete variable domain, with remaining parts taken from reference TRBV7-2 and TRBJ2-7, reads GAGVSQSPSNKVTEKGKDVELRCDPISGHTALYWYRQSLGQGLEFLIYFQGNSAPDKSGLPSDRFSAERTGGSVSTLTIQRTQQEDSAVYLCASSFDSSYYEQYFGPGTRLTVT.

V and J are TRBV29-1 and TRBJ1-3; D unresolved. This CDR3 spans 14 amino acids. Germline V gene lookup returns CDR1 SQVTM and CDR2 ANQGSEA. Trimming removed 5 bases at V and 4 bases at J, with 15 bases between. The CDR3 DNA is TGCAGCGTTCCGGGATCCCAGGAGGGAAACACCATATATTTT. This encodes CSVPGSQEGNTIYF.

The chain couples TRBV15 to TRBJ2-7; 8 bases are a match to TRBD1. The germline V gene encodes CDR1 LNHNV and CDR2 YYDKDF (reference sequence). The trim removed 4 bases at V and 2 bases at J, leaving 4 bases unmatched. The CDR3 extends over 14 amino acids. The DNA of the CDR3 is TGTGCCACCAGCAATTCCAGGGGGCCCTACGAGCAGTACTTC. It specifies CATSNSRGPYEQYF.

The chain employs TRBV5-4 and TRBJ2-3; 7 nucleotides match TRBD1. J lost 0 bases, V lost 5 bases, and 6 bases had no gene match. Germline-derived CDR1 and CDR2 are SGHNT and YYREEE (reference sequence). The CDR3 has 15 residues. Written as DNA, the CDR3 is TGTGCCAGCAGGGCCGGGACAGTTAGCACAGATACGCAGTATTTT. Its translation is CASRAGTVSTDTQYF. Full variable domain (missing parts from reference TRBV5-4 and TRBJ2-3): ETGVTQSPTHLIKTRGQQVTLRCSSQSGHNTVSWYQQALGQGPQFIFQYYREEENGRGNFPPRFSGLQFPNYSSELNVNALELDDSALYLCASRAGTVSTDTQYFGPGTRLTVL.

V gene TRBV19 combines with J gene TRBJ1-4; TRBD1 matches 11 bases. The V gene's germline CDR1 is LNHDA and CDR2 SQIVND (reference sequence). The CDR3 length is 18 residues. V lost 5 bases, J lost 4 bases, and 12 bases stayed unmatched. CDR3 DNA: TGTGCCAGTAGTCCTCGGACAGGGGGCAGCCAGTATAATGAAAAACTGTTTTTT. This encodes CASSPRTGGSQYNEKLFF.

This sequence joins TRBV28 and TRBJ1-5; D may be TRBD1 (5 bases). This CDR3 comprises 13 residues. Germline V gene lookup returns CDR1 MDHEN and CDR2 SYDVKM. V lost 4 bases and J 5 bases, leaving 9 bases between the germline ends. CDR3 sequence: CASSWGRDQPQHF. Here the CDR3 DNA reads TGTGCCAGCAGTTGGGGGAGGGATCAGCCCCAGCATTTT.

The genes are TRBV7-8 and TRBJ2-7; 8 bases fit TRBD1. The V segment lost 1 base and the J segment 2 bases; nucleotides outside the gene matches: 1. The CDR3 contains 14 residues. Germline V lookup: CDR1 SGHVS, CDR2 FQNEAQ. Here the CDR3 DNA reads TGTGCCAGCAGCTTAGGGACAGGGACCTACGAGCAGTACTTC. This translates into CASSLGTGTYEQYF.

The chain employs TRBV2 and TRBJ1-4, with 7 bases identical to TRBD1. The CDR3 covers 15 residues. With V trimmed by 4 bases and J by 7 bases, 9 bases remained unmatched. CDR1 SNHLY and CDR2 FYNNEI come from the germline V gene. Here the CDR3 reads CASSADRSRGEKLFF. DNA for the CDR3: TGTGCCAGCAGTGCGGACAGGTCGAGAGGTGAAAAACTGTTTTTT.

The CDR3 region is CASSLPGDGYTF. For the CDR3, the DNA is TGTGCCAGCAGCTTACCAGGGGACGGCTACACCTTC. The gene calls are TRBV7-3 and TRBJ1-2, with D perhaps matching TRBD1 (6 bases). The CDR3 contains 12 residues. The V and J ends lost 2 bases and 8 bases respectively, with 9 bases between them. Germline CDR1 is SGHTA and CDR2 is FQGTGA.

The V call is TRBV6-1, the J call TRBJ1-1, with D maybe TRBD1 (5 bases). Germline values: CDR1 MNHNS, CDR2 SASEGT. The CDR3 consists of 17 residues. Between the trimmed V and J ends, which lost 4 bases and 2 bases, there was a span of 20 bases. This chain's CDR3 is CASSALGGGWSNTEAFF. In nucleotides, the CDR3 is TGTGCCAGCAGTGCGCTTGGGGGAGGGTGGTCAAACACTGAAGCTTTCTTT.

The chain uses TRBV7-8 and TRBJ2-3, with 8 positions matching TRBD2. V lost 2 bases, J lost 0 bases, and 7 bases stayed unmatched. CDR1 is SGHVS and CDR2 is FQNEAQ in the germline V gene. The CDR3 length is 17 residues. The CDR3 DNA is TGTGCCAGCAGCTTACCTCAGACTAGCGTAAGCACAGATACGCAGTATTTT. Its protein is CASSLPQTSVSTDTQYF.

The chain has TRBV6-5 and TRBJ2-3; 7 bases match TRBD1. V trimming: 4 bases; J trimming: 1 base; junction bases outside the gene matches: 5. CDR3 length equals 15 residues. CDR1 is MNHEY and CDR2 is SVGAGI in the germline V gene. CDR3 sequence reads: CASSSPGQRTDTQYF. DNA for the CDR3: TGTGCCAGCAGTTCCCCGGGACAGCGCACAGATACGCAGTATTTT.

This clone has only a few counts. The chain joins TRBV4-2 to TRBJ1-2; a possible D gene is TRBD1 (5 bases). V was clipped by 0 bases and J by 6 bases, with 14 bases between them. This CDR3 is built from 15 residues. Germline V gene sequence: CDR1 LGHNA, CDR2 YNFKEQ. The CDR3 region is CASSQDRRGLHGYTF. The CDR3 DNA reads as TGTGCCAGCAGCCAAGATAGACGGGGGTTGCATGGCTACACCTTC.

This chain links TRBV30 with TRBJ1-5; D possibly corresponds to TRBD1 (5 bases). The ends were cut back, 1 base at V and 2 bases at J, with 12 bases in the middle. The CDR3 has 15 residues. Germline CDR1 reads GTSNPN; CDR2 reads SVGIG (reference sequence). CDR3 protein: CAWSATTVGNQPQHF. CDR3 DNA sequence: TGTGCCTGGAGTGCCACGACAGTAGGCAATCAGCCCCAGCATTTT.

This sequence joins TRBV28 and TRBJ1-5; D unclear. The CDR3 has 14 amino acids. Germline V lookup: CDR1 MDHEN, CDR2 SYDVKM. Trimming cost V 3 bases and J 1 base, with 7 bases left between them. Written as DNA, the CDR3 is TGTGCCAGCAGTTTTTGGCAGAGCAATCAGCCCCAGCATTTT. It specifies CASSFWQSNQPQHF.

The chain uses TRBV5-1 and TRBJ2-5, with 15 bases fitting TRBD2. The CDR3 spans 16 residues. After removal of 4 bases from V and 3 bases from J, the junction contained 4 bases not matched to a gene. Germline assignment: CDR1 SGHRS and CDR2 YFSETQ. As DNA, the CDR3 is TGCGCCAGCAGCCCGAGGACTAGCGGGGGGGAAGAGACCCAGTACTTC. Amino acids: CASSPRTSGGEETQYF.